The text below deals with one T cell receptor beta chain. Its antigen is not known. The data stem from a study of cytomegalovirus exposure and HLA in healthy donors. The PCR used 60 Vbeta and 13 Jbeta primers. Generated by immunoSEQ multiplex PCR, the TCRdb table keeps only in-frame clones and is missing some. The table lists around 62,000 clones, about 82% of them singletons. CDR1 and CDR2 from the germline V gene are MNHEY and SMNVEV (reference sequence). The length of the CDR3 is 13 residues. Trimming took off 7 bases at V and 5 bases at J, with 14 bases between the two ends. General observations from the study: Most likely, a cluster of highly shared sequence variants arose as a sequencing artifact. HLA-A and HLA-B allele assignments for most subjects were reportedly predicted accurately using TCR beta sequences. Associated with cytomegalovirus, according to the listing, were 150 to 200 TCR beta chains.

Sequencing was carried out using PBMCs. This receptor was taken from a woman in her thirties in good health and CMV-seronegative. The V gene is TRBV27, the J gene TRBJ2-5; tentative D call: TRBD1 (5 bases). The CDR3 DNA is TGTGCCAGCACTCGACCTAAGGGGGAGACCCAGTACTTC. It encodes CASTRPKGETQYF.